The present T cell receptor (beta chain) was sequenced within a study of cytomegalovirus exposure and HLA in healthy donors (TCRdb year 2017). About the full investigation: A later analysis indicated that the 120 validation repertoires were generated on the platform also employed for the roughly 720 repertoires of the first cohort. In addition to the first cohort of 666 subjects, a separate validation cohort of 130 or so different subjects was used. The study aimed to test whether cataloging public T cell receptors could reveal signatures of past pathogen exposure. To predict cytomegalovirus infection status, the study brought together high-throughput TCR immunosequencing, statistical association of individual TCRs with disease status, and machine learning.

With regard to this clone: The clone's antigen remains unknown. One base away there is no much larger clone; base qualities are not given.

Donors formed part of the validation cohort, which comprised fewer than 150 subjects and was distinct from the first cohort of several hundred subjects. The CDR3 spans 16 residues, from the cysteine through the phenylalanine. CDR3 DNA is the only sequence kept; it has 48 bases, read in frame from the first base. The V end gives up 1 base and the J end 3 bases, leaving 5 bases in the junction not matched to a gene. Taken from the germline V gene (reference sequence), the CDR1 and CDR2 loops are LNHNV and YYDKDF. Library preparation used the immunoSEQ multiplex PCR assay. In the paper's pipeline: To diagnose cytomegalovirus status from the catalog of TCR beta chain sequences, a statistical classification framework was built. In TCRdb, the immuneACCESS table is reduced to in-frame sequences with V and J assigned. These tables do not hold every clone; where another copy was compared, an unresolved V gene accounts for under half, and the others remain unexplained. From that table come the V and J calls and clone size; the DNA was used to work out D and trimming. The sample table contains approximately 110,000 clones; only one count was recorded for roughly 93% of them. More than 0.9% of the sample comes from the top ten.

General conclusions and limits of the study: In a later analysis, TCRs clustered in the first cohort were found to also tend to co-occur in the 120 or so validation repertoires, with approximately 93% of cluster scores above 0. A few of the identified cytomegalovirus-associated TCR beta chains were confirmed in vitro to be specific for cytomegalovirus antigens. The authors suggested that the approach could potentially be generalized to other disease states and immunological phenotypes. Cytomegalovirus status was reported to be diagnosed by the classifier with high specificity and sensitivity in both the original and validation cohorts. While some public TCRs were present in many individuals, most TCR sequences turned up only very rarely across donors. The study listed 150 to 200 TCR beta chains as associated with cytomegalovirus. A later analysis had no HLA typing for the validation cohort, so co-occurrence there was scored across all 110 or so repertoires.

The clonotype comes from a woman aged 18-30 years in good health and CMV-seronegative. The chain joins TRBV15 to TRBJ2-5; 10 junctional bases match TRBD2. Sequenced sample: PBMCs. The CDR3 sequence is CATSRGLAGEKETQYF. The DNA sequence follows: TGTGCCACCAGCAGAGGGCTAGCGGGGGAAAAAGAGACCCAGTACTTC.